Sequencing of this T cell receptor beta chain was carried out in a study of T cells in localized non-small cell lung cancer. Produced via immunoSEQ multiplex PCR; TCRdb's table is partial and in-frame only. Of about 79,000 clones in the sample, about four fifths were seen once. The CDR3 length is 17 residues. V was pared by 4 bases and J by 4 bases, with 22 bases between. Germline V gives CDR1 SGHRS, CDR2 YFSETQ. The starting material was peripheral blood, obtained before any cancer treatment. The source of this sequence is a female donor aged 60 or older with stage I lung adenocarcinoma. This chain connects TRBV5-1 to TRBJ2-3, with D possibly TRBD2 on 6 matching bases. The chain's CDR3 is CASSPSLFGRGPDTQYF. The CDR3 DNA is TGCGCCAGCAGCCCCTCCCTATTCGGGAGAGGGCCAGATACGCAGTATTTT.